Following are 8 T cell receptor beta chains from one sample sequenced in a study of blood T cells in healthy people across ages (dated by TCRdb to between 2015 and 2017). Library preparation employed 5' RACE. Sequencing was carried out with an Illumina HiSeq 2500. A second roughly 7 to 11 cycle PCR used a sample-barcoded 5' primer and a J-beta primer mix. TCRdb reprocessing: public reads trimmed at Q25 with fastp, clones called with MiXCR, in-frame beta chains kept. Each CDR3 protein appears once, grouped with its most common genes and DNA. Present in this sample are 1 million or so distinct CDR3 sequences, 45% of which were seen just once. Approximately 20% of the sample is in the top ten clones. The sequenced material came from blood. These receptors all stem from an older woman in good health.

The rearrangement joins TRBV30 to TRBJ2-4; TRBD2 agrees at 10 bases. This CDR3 has 13 amino acids. Germline V gene data show CDR1 as GTSNPN and CDR2 as SVGIG (reference sequence). Unmatched junction bases numbered 3, after V lost 1 base and J lost 9 bases. The CDR3 region is CAWSASGSTIQYF. CDR3 in DNA: TGTGCCTGGAGTGCTAGCGGGAGTACCATTCAGTACTTC.

This chain connects TRBV7-9 to TRBJ1-2, with D perhaps matching TRBD1 (5 bases). Trimming took 5 bases from V and 4 from J, leaving 11 bases between them. Germline V gene sequence: CDR1 SEHNR, CDR2 FQNEAQ (reference sequence). This CDR3 has 13 amino acids. CDR3 in amino acids: CASSRLDSYGYTF. The CDR3 coding sequence is TGTGCCAGCAGCCGTCTAGACAGCTATGGCTACACCTTC.

This clonotype has more than one count but fewer than ten. The chain combines TRBV10-3 with TRBJ2-1, with 15 bases matching TRBD2. Germline CDR1 ENHRY, CDR2 SYGVKD. Germline trimming cut 9 bases from V and 9 bases from J; bases unmatched to any gene: 0. CDR3 length: 12 amino acids. The CDR3 DNA is TGTGCCATGGGACTAGCGGGAGGTGAGCAGTTCTTC. It is translated as CAMGLAGGEQFF.

The J gene is TRBJ2-1, the V gene TRBV5-1; the match to TRBD2 covers 9 bases. The ends lost 4 bases at V and 5 bases at J; junction bases unmatched: 4. Germline values: CDR1 SGHRS, CDR2 YFSETQ. The CDR3 consists of 14 residues. In DNA form, the CDR3 reads TGCGCCAGCAGCCATGGACTAGCGAACAATGAGCAGTTCTTC. This translates into CASSHGLANNEQFF.

This clonotype was detected ten times or more. The chain has TRBV29-1 and TRBJ2-3; no firm D call. The CDR3 contains 12 residues. V was pared by 4 bases and J by 1 base, with 6 bases between. The germline CDR1 and CDR2 sequences are SQVTM and ANQGSEA. The CDR3 here is CSVVDRTDTQYF. CDR3 nucleotides: TGCAGCGTTGTGGATCGCACAGATACGCAGTATTTT.

This clonotype has more than one count but fewer than ten. The chain has TRBV7-3 and TRBJ2-3, with 7 bases lining up with TRBD2. V was pared by 5 bases and J by 0 bases, with 11 bases of the junction left unmatched. The CDR3 is 17 amino acids. Looked up from germline, CDR1 is SGHTA and CDR2 is FQGTGA. The DNA for the CDR3 is TGTGCCAGCAGCCCCGCCGGGCTAGCGGCTAGCACAGATACGCAGTATTTT. Its translation is CASSPAGLAASTDTQYF.

This clonotype has at least ten counts. This chain joins TRBV20-1 and TRBJ2-1, with 8 bases aligning to TRBD2. V shed 7 bases, J shed 5 bases, and the junction held 10 bases outside the gene matches. This CDR3 contains 14 residues. The germline V gene encodes CDR1 DFQATT and CDR2 SNEGSKA (reference sequence). In nucleotides, the CDR3 is TGCAGTGTCGCACTAGCGGTGGGAAACAATGAGCAGTTCTTC. Translating gives CSVALAVGNNEQFF.

This rearrangement joins TRBV7-8 to TRBJ2-1; D uncertain. Germline V gene lookup returns CDR1 SGHVS and CDR2 FQNEAQ. This CDR3 is built from 17 residues. V lost 4 bases and J lost 0, with 16 bases in between. The CDR3 spells CASSSIRLSSSYNEQFF. For the CDR3, the DNA is TGTGCCAGCAGCTCGATTAGACTCTCGAGCTCCTACAATGAGCAGTTCTTC.